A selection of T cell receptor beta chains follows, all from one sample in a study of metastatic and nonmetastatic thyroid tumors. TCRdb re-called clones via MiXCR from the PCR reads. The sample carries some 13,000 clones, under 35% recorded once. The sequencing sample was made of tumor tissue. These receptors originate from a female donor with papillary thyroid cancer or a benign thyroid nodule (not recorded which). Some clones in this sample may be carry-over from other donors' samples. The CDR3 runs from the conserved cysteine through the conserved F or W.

CDR3: CASSLVPNNEQFF; V: TRBV11-1; J: TRBJ2-1
CDR3: CASSLQASARGSSYNEQFF; V: TRBV5-4; J: TRBJ2-1
CDR3: CAWSGRAVRYGYTF; V: TRBV30; J: TRBJ1-2
CDR3: CASHTRDRGYNEQFF; V: TRBV6-1; J: TRBJ2-1
CDR3: CASLRAGGDTDTKYF; V: TRBV11-1; J: TRBJ2-3
CDR3: CASSVAPSVGFNEQFF; V: TRBV9; J: TRBJ2-1
CDR3: CASTGQGETDTQYF; V: TRBV19; J: TRBJ2-3
CDR3: CASKWASGEQYF; V: TRBV6-1; J: TRBJ2-7
CDR3: CSASQGSLVLGYTF; V: TRBV20-1; J: TRBJ1-2
CDR3: CASSASGRVYNEQFF; V: TRBV7-9; J: TRBJ2-1
CDR3: CASSEGRDQPQHF; V: TRBV18; J: TRBJ1-5
CDR3: CASSLAGAVSEKLFF; V: TRBV5-1; J: TRBJ1-4
CDR3: CASTPAGTNRDAFF; V: TRBV28; J: TRBJ1-1
CDR3: CAWSHTEAFF; V: TRBV30; J: TRBJ1-1
CDR3: CASSFGEAGNTIYF; V: TRBV7-9; J: TRBJ1-3
CDR3: CASSQGTSGSRETQYF; V: TRBV28; J: TRBJ2-5
CDR3: CASSLAVRLAGGNYEQYF; V: TRBV11-1; J: TRBJ2-7
CDR3: CASSHLQGQRYEQYF; V: TRBV6-2/TRBV6-3; J: TRBJ2-7
CDR3: CASSEGTGLYGYTF; V: TRBV6-1; J: TRBJ1-2
CDR3: CASSLSPSTGELFF; V: TRBV7-9; J: TRBJ2-2
CDR3: CASSLGGQGRRELFF; V: TRBV27; J: TRBJ2-2
CDR3: CASGVGPYEQYF; V: TRBV27; J: TRBJ2-7
CDR3: CASSVASGMGEQYF; V: TRBV9; J: TRBJ2-7
CDR3: CSVGVASGNTIYF; V: TRBV29-1; J: TRBJ1-3
CDR3: CSVAGTCDLGSDTQYF; V: TRBV29-1; J: TRBJ2-3